Sequencing of this T cell receptor (beta chain) was carried out in a study of T cells after yellow fever vaccination. Looking at the study overall: Low-cell-number fractions underwent preparation using SMART-Seq v4 Ultra Low Input. Findings and caveats of the study: High-abundance clonotypes from the bulk population could contaminate FACS-sorted repertoires. Re-detected after boosting: most primary clones, more than 95% of CD4 and under 90% of CD8. The CD4 compartment and the CD8 compartment contained a small share of clonotypes in common.

TCRdb itself ran the 5' RACE reads through MiXCR, one entry per CDR3 protein. The sample shows around 590,000 distinct CDR3 sequences, roughly 12% of them seen only once. Details on this clonotype: Its specificity is unknown.

V lost 5 bases to trimming and J lost 7 bases; unmatched junction nucleotides: 13. CDR3 length: 16 amino acids. This chain links TRBV12-3 or TRBV12-4 with TRBJ2-5, with 10 bases fitting TRBD1. The receptor comes from a man aged 25 to 40 who received the YFV17D yellow fever vaccine. Source: PBMCs, taken on the day of the yellow fever booster vaccination. CDR3 bases: TGTGCCAGCAGTCCAGACGGGACAGGGGCCTTTGGGACCCAGTACTTC. Translation: CASSPDGTGAFGTQYF.